The rows below give T cell receptor beta chains drawn from one sample of a study of T cell responses to AZD1222 COVID-19 vaccine. TCRdb's table, derived via immunoSEQ multiplex PCR, lists solely in-frame clones and lacks some. The profile covers under 200,000 clones, with 92% appearing a single time and 1% to 1.5% taken by the ten largest. The material sequenced was peripheral blood, taken 28 days after the second AZD1222 dose. These receptors all come from an adult who received the AZD1222 COVID-19 vaccine. Each CDR3 is given with its conserved first and last residue. The D gene is left open where the match is weak. Expanded clones are given a class, and other clones once, few, many or no size at all.

clone size	V gene	J gene	D gene	CDR3 protein	CDR3 DNA
NA	TRBV5-8	TRBJ2-7	TRBD1	CASDLQGLGNEQYF	TGTGCCAGCGACTTACAGGGGCTGGGGAACGAGCAGTACTTC
NA	TRBV7-9	TRBJ1-5	TRBD1	CASSPRTGGDPQHF	TGTGCCAGCAGCCCCCGCACAGGGGGCGACCCCCAGCATTTT
NA	TRBV30	TRBJ1-1	NA	CAWVPAGLNEAFF	TGTGCCTGGGTGCCGGCGGGGCTAAATGAAGCTTTCTTT
NA	TRBV2	TRBJ1-2	NA	CASSEDRNYGYTF	TGTGCCAGCAGTGAAGATCGAAACTATGGCTACACCTTC
NA	TRBV7-6	TRBJ2-2	TRBD2	CASSRSSGRAPANTGELFF	TGTGCCAGCAGCCGGTCTAGCGGGAGGGCCCCCGCGAACACCGGGGAGCTGTTTTTT
once	TRBV28	TRBJ2-1	NA	CASSAKLDEQFF	TGTGCCAGCAGTGCCAAGCTGGATGAGCAGTTCTTC
NA	TRBV7-2	TRBJ1-4	TRBD1	CASSLARQGGEKLFF	TGTGCCAGCAGCTTAGCGCGACAGGGTGGTGAAAAACTGTTTTTT
NA	TRBV4-1	TRBJ1-4	NA	CASSQVGTKEKLFF	TGCGCCAGCAGCCAAGTCGGGACGAAGGAAAAACTGTTTTTT
NA	TRBV19	TRBJ1-5	TRBD1	CASSVGTGRSNQPQHF	TGTGCCAGTAGTGTCGGGACAGGGAGAAGCAATCAGCCCCAGCATTTT
NA	TRBV7-9	TRBJ2-7	NA	CASSHALEQYF	TGTGCCAGCAGCCACGCCCTTGAGCAGTACTTC
once	TRBV14	TRBJ2-1	TRBD2	CASSAGEYEMDEQFF	TGTGCCAGCAGCGCGGGGGAGTATGAGATGGATGAGCAGTTCTTC
NA	TRBV30	TRBJ1-2	NA	CAWSSGERGYTF	TGTGCCTGGAGTTCGGGAGAAAGGGGCTACACCTTC
NA	TRBV30	TRBJ2-7	NA	CAWSVILPEQYF	TGTGCCTGGAGTGTAATCCTCCCCGAGCAGTACTTC
NA	TRBV7-3	TRBJ2-3	NA	CASSSGLGLTDTQYF	TGTGCCAGCAGCTCGGGGTTGGGACTCACAGATACGCAGTATTTT
NA	TRBV5-1	TRBJ2-1	NA	CASSLPSSYNEQFF	TGCGCCAGCAGCTTGCCGAGCTCCTACAATGAGCAGTTCTTC
few	TRBV12-3/TRBV12-4	TRBJ2-3	NA	CASSLERDTQYF	TGTGCCAGCAGTTTAGAAAGGGATACGCAGTATTTT
NA	TRBV27	TRBJ2-1	NA	CASSRTGNTYNEQFF	TGTGCCAGCAGTCGTACAGGGAATACCTACAATGAGCAGTTCTTC
NA	TRBV28	TRBJ1-2	NA	CASSLSGGVNYGYTF	TGTGCCAGCAGTTTATCCGGGGGCGTTAACTATGGCTACACCTTC
NA	TRBV19	TRBJ1-5	NA	CASSISILGGQPQHF	TGTGCCAGTAGTATCAGTATCTTAGGCGGTCAGCCCCAGCATTTT
NA	TRBV28	TRBJ1-5	NA	CASSFLMGNQPQHF	TGTGCCAGCAGTTTTTTAATGGGGAATCAGCCCCAGCATTTT
NA	TRBV4-1	TRBJ1-2	NA	CASSQGSRGVRDGYTF	TGCGCCAGCAGCCAAGGGTCGCGGGGGGTACGGGATGGCTACACCTTC
NA	TRBV7-9	TRBJ1-1	NA	CASSQRGEWTEAFF	TGTGCCAGCAGCCAGAGGGGGGAGTGGACTGAAGCTTTCTTT
NA	TRBV4-2	TRBJ2-1	NA	CASSQGPGEGYNEQFF	TGTGCCAGCAGCCAAGGTCCGGGAGAAGGCTACAATGAGCAGTTCTTC
NA	TRBV3-1/TRBV3-2	TRBJ1-6	TRBD1	CASSPAPRDRYSPLHF	TGTGCCAGCAGCCCCGCCCCCCGGGACAGATATTCACCCCTCCACTTT
once	TRBV7-3	TRBJ2-7	NA	CASSLDDVPPLEQYF	TGTGCCAGCAGCTTGGATGATGTTCCCCCGCTCGAGCAGTACTTC
NA	TRBV27	TRBJ1-2	TRBD1	CASSFAQGARIYGYTF	TGTGCCAGCAGTTTCGCACAGGGGGCGAGGATCTATGGCTACACCTTC
NA	TRBV29-1	TRBJ1-1	NA	CSAQRETTEAFF	TGCAGCGCCCAGAGGGAAACCACTGAAGCTTTCTTT
NA	TRBV28	TRBJ2-1	NA	CASSLGGSSYNEQFF	TGTGCCAGCAGTTTAGGAGGGTCTTCCTACAATGAGCAGTTCTTC
NA	TRBV4-3	TRBJ2-2	NA	CASSLSDQNTGELFF	TGCGCCAGCAGTCTTAGCGACCAGAACACCGGGGAGCTGTTTTTT
NA	TRBV24-1	TRBJ1-1	NA	CATSDGQTEAFF	TGTGCCACCAGTGATGGACAAACTGAAGCTTTCTTT
NA	TRBV6-5	TRBJ1-1	TRBD1	CASSYGGGSKGTEAFF	TGTGCCAGCAGTTATGGAGGGGGCAGTAAGGGCACTGAAGCTTTCTTT
NA	TRBV7-2	TRBJ2-5	NA	CASSYSGGTAPQETQYF	TGTGCCAGCAGCTACTCTGGCGGCACCGCCCCCCAAGAGACCCAGTACTTC
NA	TRBV5-5	TRBJ1-1	NA	CASSSFTGRGGTEAFF	TGTGCCAGCAGCTCCTTCACAGGGCGCGGGGGGACTGAAGCTTTCTTT
NA	TRBV3-1/TRBV3-2	TRBJ2-5	TRBD2	CASSPNSGRYQETQYF	TGTGCCAGCAGCCCAAATAGCGGGAGGTACCAAGAGACCCAGTACTTC
once	TRBV2	TRBJ2-7	TRBD2	CASTIRTSAAYEQYF	TGTGCCAGCACCATTAGGACTAGCGCCGCCTACGAGCAGTACTTC
NA	TRBV20-1	TRBJ2-5	NA	CSARYQETQYF	TGCAGTGCTAGGTACCAAGAGACCCAGTACTTC
NA	TRBV6-5	TRBJ1-5	NA	CASSPGRYSNQPQHF	TGTGCCAGCAGTCCGGGACGGTATAGCAATCAGCCCCAGCATTTT
NA	TRBV7-2	TRBJ2-1	TRBD1	CASRRGQGWYNEQFF	TGTGCCAGCAGACGTGGACAGGGATGGTACAATGAGCAGTTCTTC
few	TRBV28	TRBJ1-1	NA	CASSFQEFLSLRDTEAFF	TGTGCCAGCAGTTTCCAAGAGTTTTTGAGCCTAAGGGACACTGAAGCTTTCTTT
once	TRBV19	TRBJ1-2	TRBD1	CASSIFLAGGYGYTF	TGTGCCAGTAGTATCTTCTTGGCAGGGGGATATGGCTACACCTTC
NA	TRBV18	TRBJ2-5	TRBD1	CASSPPRTGQGRETQYF	TGTGCCAGCTCACCACCCCGAACGGGACAGGGGAGGGAGACCCAGTACTTC
NA	TRBV3-1/TRBV3-2	TRBJ2-7	NA	CASSPDNSYEQYF	TGTGCCAGCAGCCCTGACAATTCCTACGAGCAGTACTTC
once	TRBV6-5	TRBJ1-5	NA	CALEGYPGGQPQHF	TGTGCCCTAGAGGGTTACCCCGGGGGTCAGCCCCAGCATTTT
NA	TRBV16	TRBJ2-5	NA	CASSQSGRGETQYF	TGTGCCAGCAGCCAATCGGGCAGGGGAGAGACCCAGTACTTC
once	TRBV27	TRBJ1-2	NA	CASSLSGRTGRLPYGYTF	TGTGCCAGCAGTTTATCGGGCCGTACGGGGCGCCTTCCATATGGCTACACCTTC
NA	TRBV7-2	TRBJ1-1	NA	CASSLSPRRNTEAFF	TGTGCCAGCAGCTTGAGCCCCCGAAGGAACACTGAAGCTTTCTTT